This entry lists 11 T cell receptor beta chains sequenced from one sample in a study of blood T cell repertoires in COVID-19. The data were produced by immunoSEQ multiplex PCR, yet TCRdb's version contains in-frame clones alone and is incomplete. The table includes a few hundred thousand clones, less than 85% detected once. Sequencing used peripheral blood. These receptors were taken from a woman of 80 years or more with acute or convalescent COVID-19.

For this clone: This same CDR3 is encoded by further DNA sequences in the sample. V is TRBV5-6 and J is TRBJ1-2; no definite D call. The CDR3 sequence is 13 residues long. Trimming pared 4 bases from V and 0 bases from J, leaving 7 bases between. CDR1 is SGHDT and CDR2 is YYEEEE in the germline V gene. The DNA of the CDR3 is TGTGCCAGCAGCCGCGACACTAACTATGGCTACACCTTC. It yields the protein CASSRDTNYGYTF.

CDR3 sequence: CASTSPGNTDTQYF. In DNA form, the CDR3 reads TGTGCCAGCACTTCCCCAGGAAACACAGATACGCAGTATTTT. The chain carries TRBV27 and TRBJ2-3; D remains unclear. The ends were cut back, 7 bases at V and 2 bases at J, with 13 bases in the middle. The CDR3 sequence is 14 residues long. The germline CDR1 and CDR2 sequences are MNHEY and SMNVEV (reference sequence).

J is TRBJ2-1 and V is TRBV5-6, with 8 bases that match TRBD1. The CDR3 runs to 13 residues. Germline CDR1 is SGHDT and CDR2 is YYEEEE. After removal of 4 bases from V and 6 bases from J, the junction contained 3 bases not matched to a gene. CDR3 sequence: CASSLTGGNEQFF. CDR3 sequence (DNA): TGTGCCAGCAGCCTCACAGGGGGCAATGAGCAGTTCTTC.

The chain joins TRBV19 to TRBJ1-1, with TRBD1 matching 9 bases. Germline CDR1 and CDR2: LNHDA and SQIVND (reference sequence). Germline trimming cut 10 bases from V and 10 bases from J; bases unmatched to any gene: 13. This CDR3 is built from 13 residues. The CDR3: CATSEGQGFGAFF. CDR3 DNA: TGTGCCACCTCAGAGGGACAGGGTTTCGGAGCTTTCTTT.

V usage is TRBV19 and J usage is TRBJ2-3, with 8 bases identical to TRBD2. Trimming cost V 4 bases and J 6 bases; bases outside gene matches: 6. Per germline, CDR1 LNHDA and CDR2 SQIVND (reference sequence). The CDR3 has 14 residues. The CDR3 protein is CASSTGTRSDTQYF. The DNA of the CDR3 is TGTGCCAGTAGTACCGGGACTAGATCGGATACGCAGTATTTT.

This sequence joins TRBV7-9 and TRBJ2-1; 11 bases align to TRBD1. The germline V gene has CDR1 SEHNR and CDR2 FQNEAQ (reference sequence). The CDR3 extends over 16 amino acids. Trimming removed 2 bases from V and 6 bases from J; junction bases left unmatched: 6. CDR3 in amino acids: CASSLSGDRGFNEQFF. CDR3 in DNA: TGTGCCAGCAGCTTAAGTGGGGACAGGGGGTTCAATGAGCAGTTCTTC.

DNA for the CDR3: TGTGCCAGCCAACTAGGGGGCTGGACAGATACGCAGTATTTT. This translates into CASQLGGWTDTQYF. V and J are TRBV4-2 and TRBJ2-3; 7 nucleotides match TRBD1. The CDR3 sequence is 14 residues long. V lost 8 bases to trimming and J lost 3 bases; unmatched junction nucleotides: 8. Per the germline V gene, CDR1 is LGHNA and CDR2 is YNFKEQ.

The chain has TRBV2 and TRBJ1-2, with no clear D. Germline CDR1 and CDR2: SNHLY and FYNNEI. Trimming pared 1 base from V and 2 bases from J, leaving 5 bases between. The CDR3 is made up of 13 amino acids. The CDR3 sequence: CASSEVTNYGYTF. The DNA for the CDR3 is TGTGCCAGCAGTGAAGTGACAAACTATGGCTACACCTTC. Drawing the rest from reference TRBV2 and TRBJ1-2, the complete variable domain is EPEVTQTPSHQVTQMGQEVILRCVPISNHLYFYWYRQILGQKVEFLVSFYNNEISEKSEIFDDQFSVERPDGSNFTLKIRSTKLEDSAMYFCASSEVTNYGYTFGSGTRLTVV.

V is TRBV6-2 or TRBV6-3 and J is TRBJ1-6; the D gene is possibly TRBD1 (6 bases). The CDR3 is 15 residues long. CDR1 is MNHEY and CDR2 is SVGEGT in the germline V gene. Between the trimmed V and J ends, which lost 5 bases and 5 bases, there was a span of 13 bases. The CDR3 reads CASSPRTVNNSPLHF. CDR3 in DNA: TGTGCCAGCAGTCCCCGGACAGTGAATAATTCACCCCTCCACTTT.

The V and J genes are TRBV3-1 (or the pseudogene TRBV3-2) and TRBJ2-2; 7 bases match TRBD2. Trimming took 5 bases from V and 6 from J; bases not matched to a gene: 3. This CDR3 spans 13 amino acids. Germline CDR1 reads LGHDT; CDR2 reads YNNKEL (reference sequence). This CDR3 reads CASSVAGAGELFF. In DNA form, the CDR3 reads TGTGCCAGCAGCGTGGCGGGGGCCGGGGAGCTGTTTTTT.

The sample holds a few counts of this clone. This chain connects TRBV11-2 to TRBJ2-1; 11 nucleotides align to TRBD2. The CDR3 contains 15 residues. V lost 0 bases and J lost 9; bases outside the gene matches: 4. Per germline, CDR1 SGHAT and CDR2 FQNNGV. CDR3 sequence: CASSLERLAGGEQFF. CDR3 in DNA: TGTGCCAGCAGCTTAGAGAGGCTAGCGGGGGGTGAGCAGTTCTTC.